The 16 T cell receptor beta chains given below trace back to one sample, sequenced in a study of T cells in Graves' hyperthyroidism and ophthalmopathy. Authors of the study amplified TCR beta CDR3 regions from RNA transcripts. HTBI primers were employed in a first-round RT-PCR of the TCR CDR3. A single record per CDR3 protein comes from TCRdb applying MiXCR to the multiplex PCR reads. The table lists 50,000 to 75,000 distinct CDR3 sequences, about 50% of them singletons. Input material: blood. These receptors came from a woman in her twenties or thirties with Graves' ophthalmopathy.

This chain uses TRBV2 with TRBJ1-5, with D possibly TRBD1 on 5 matching bases. Germline values: CDR1 SNHLY, CDR2 FYNNEI. Trimming shortened V by 8 bases and J by 5 bases, and 10 bases separated the two germline ends. The length of the CDR3 is 12 residues. In nucleotides, the CDR3 is TGTGCCAGCGGGGTAGGGGATCAGCCCCAGCATTTT. Protein: CASGVGDQPQHF.

This chain joins TRBV10-1 and TRBJ2-1, with no clear D. Trimming took 7 bases from V and 10 from J, leaving 11 bases between them. The germline V gene encodes CDR1 WNHNN and CDR2 SYGVQD (reference sequence). The CDR3 is 11 amino acids. The CDR3 DNA sequence: TGCGCCAGCACCCGAAGTGGAGAGCAGTTCTTC. This sequence encodes CASTRSGEQFF.

As for this clonotype: The CDR3 does not close with the conserved phenylalanine or tryptophan, likely indicating a read error. V usage is TRBV20-1 and J usage is TRBJ2-2; D is unresolved. Trimming cost V 0 bases and J 11 bases, with 13 bases left between them. CDR3 length: 13 residues. Germline CDR1 is DFQATT and CDR2 is SNEGSKA (reference sequence). This CDR3 is CSARDRYANELFL. Here the CDR3 DNA reads TGCAGTGCTAGAGATCGGTACGCCAATGAGCTGTTTCTT.

This clonotype was counted many times. A single base separates this from a much larger clone, so it may be a read error. V is TRBV20-1 and J is TRBJ2-7; 8 bases align to TRBD2. Per the germline V gene, CDR1 is DFQATT and CDR2 is SNEGSKA (reference sequence). CDR3 length: 14 residues. The J segment lost 2 bases and the V segment lost 0 bases, leaving 3 bases of the junction unmatched. CDR3 DNA sequence: TGCAGTGCTAGAGAACCGCGGGGGGCCTACGAGCAGTACTTC. Protein sequence: CSAREPRGAYEQYF.

This clonotype has a count of ten or more. The rearrangement uses TRBV12-3 or TRBV12-4 and TRBJ2-5, with D unclear. Trimming took off 7 bases at V and 1 base at J, with 10 bases between the two ends. The CDR3 contains 13 residues. The CDR3 reads CASNIRSQETQYF. As DNA, the CDR3 is TGTGCCAGCAATATTAGGAGCCAAGAGACCCAGTACTTC.

This clonotype appeared a few times. The rearrangement links TRBV24-1 to TRBJ2-3, with 7 nucleotides matching TRBD1. Germline-derived CDR1 and CDR2 are KGHDR and SFDVKD. Losses at the gene ends were 3 bases for V and 0 bases for J; bases not matched to a gene: 2. The CDR3 length is 15 residues. The CDR3 DNA follows: TGTGCCACCAGTGATCGCAGGGGGAGCACAGATACGCAGTATTTT. Its protein is CATSDRRGSTDTQYF.

This rearrangement joins TRBV19 to TRBJ1-2; 9 bases match TRBD1. CDR1 LNHDA and CDR2 SQIVND come from the germline V gene (reference sequence). J lost 2 bases, V lost 4 bases, and 2 bases had no gene match. This CDR3 comprises 14 residues. The CDR3 loop is CASSTGQGNYGYTF. The CDR3 nucleotides are TGTGCCAGTAGTACGGGACAGGGAAACTATGGCTACACCTTC.

About this clonotype itself: The junction departs from germline at one end; a sequencing error may be responsible. The chain employs TRBV12-3 or TRBV12-4 and TRBJ1-3, with a weak D call TRBD1 (6 bases). The CDR3 has 15 residues. CDR3 nucleotides: TGTGCCAGCAGCCAGCAGGGACAAGGATTGGACACCGTATATTTT. It codes for CASSQQGQGLDTVYF.

A note on this clonotype: The conserved closing phenylalanine or tryptophan is absent in this CDR3, likely reflecting a read error. This chain uses TRBV19 with TRBJ2-3, with D perhaps TRBD1 (5 bases). CDR1 and CDR2 from the germline V gene are LNHDA and SQIVND (reference sequence). The CDR3 spans 17 residues. Deletions cut 3 bases from V and 6 bases from J, with 22 bases between. In nucleotides, the CDR3 is TGTGCCAGTAGTATTCTGAGACAGACCACTGGGGCTGATACGCAGTATTTG. It specifies CASSILRQTTGADTQYL.

The chain has TRBV10-2 and TRBJ1-2; no clear D gene. Germline V gene lookup returns CDR1 WSHSY and CDR2 SAAADI. This CDR3 is 12 amino acids long. Trimming took off 2 bases at V and 6 bases at J, with 7 bases between the two ends. CDR3 sequence reads: CASSERADGYTF. The CDR3, as DNA: TGCGCCAGCAGTGAGAGGGCTGATGGCTACACCTTC.

This clonotype was seen just once. The junction shows a germline mismatch at one end, possibly a read error. This chain connects TRBV6-6 to TRBJ1-5; tentatively, D is TRBD1 (5 bases). Germline lookup yields CDR1 MNHNY and CDR2 SVGAGI (reference sequence). The CDR3 covers 14 residues. The CDR3, as DNA: TGTGCCGGCAGTGCTACAGGAGGTATGGCGCCCCAGCATTTT. This sequence encodes CAGSATGGMAPQHF.

This clonotype was recorded many times. V and J are TRBV18 and TRBJ2-7; D possibly corresponds to TRBD2 (5 bases). Trimming left V 5 bases short and J 5 bases short, with 10 bases between. This CDR3 is built from 12 residues. The germline V gene has CDR1 KGHSH and CDR2 LQKENI. The CDR3 DNA is TGTGCCAGCTCAACACTAGGACACGAGCAGTACTTC. Its translation: CASSTLGHEQYF.

There are many counts of this clonotype. V and J are TRBV5-1 and TRBJ2-7, with 8 bases identical to TRBD1. This CDR3 contains 13 residues. Trimming removed 4 bases from V and 2 bases from J; junction bases left unmatched: 2. The germline CDR1 and CDR2 sequences are SGHRS and YFSETQ. The CDR3 is CASSQTGAYEQYF. The DNA of the CDR3 is TGCGCCAGCAGCCAGACAGGGGCCTACGAGCAGTACTTC.

This clonotype occurred many times. This sequence joins TRBV12-3 or TRBV12-4 and TRBJ2-2, with D maybe TRBD2 (6 bases). The ends were cut back, 4 bases at V and 7 bases at J, with 13 bases in the middle. CDR3 length: 14 residues. CDR3 region: CASSWGESVGELFF. The CDR3 DNA follows: TGTGCCAGCAGTTGGGGGGAAAGCGTCGGGGAGCTGTTTTTT.

The genes are TRBV9 and TRBJ2-7, with 8 bases matching TRBD1. This CDR3 comprises 13 residues. Germline lookup yields CDR1 SGDLS and CDR2 YYNGEE. The trim removed 2 bases at V and 5 bases at J, leaving 3 bases unmatched. CDR3 sequence (DNA): TGTGCCAGCAGCGTGACAGGGGTTAACGAGCAGTACTTC. It specifies CASSVTGVNEQYF. Combining the CDR3 with reference TRBV9 and TRBJ2-7 gives the whole variable domain DSGVTQTPKHLITATGQRVTLRCSPRSGDLSVYWYQQSLDQGLQFLIQYYNGEERAKGNILERFSAQQFPDLHSELNLSSLELGDSALYFCASSVTGVNEQYFGPGTRLTVT.

This clonotype was counted a single time. A much larger clonotype is one base distant, so this may be a read error. This chain links TRBV27 with TRBJ2-7; TRBD2 agrees at 8 bases. The CDR3 runs 15 residues. CDR1 and CDR2 (germline): MNHEY, SMNVEV (reference sequence). The V gene end was trimmed by 2 bases and the J gene end by 1 base; junction bases not matched to a gene: 4. The CDR3 coding sequence is TGTGCCAGCAGTTTAAAGTCTAGCGGGTCCTACGAGCAGTACTTC. Protein sequence: CASSLKSSGSYEQYF.